This TCR beta chain was observed in a study of blood T cell repertoires in COVID-19. In the study overall: Italy, Spain and the United States were the sources of the convalescent and acute COVID-19 samples. Sources were T cells, B-cell-depleted T cells, or PBMCs; the material itself was cDNA or gDNA.

How the authors handled the data: Estimation of nucleated cell counts relied on the amplification of reference gene primers. Assay: immunoSEQ multiplex PCR; the TCRdb copy retains only in-frame clones and omits some. That table furnishes V, J and clone size, whereas the DNA furnished D and trimming. The repertoire holds more than 50,000 clones, with 88% as singletons. V lost 5 bases to trimming and J lost 3 bases, with 16 bases between them. Germline V gives CDR1 SEHNR, CDR2 FQNEAQ (reference sequence). The CDR3 has 15 residues. The source is a human donor in a cohort sampled during active COVID-19. The chain carries TRBV7-9 and TRBJ2-5, with D possibly matching TRBD1 (6 bases). Material for sequencing was peripheral blood. CDR3 sequence: CASSQLTPGEETQYF. The DNA of the CDR3 is TGTGCCAGCAGCCAGCTGACGCCAGGGGAAGAGACCCAGTACTTC.